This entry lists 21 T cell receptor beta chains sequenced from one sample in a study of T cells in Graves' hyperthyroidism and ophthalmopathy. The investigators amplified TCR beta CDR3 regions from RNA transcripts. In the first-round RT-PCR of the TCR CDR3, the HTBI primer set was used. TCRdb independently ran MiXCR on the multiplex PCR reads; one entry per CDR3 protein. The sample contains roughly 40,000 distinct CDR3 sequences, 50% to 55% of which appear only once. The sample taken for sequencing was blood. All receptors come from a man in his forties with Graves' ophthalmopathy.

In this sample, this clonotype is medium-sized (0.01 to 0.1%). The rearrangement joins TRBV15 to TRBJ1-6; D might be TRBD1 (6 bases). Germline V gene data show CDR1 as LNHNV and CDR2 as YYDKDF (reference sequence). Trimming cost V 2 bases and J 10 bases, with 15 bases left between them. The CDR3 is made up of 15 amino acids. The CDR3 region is CATSRRSGEISPLHF. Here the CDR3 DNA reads TGTGCCACCAGCAGACGGTCAGGGGAGATCTCACCCCTCCACTTT. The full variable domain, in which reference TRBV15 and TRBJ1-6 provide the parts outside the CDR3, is DAMVIQNPRYQVTQFGKPVTLSCSQTLNHNVMYWYQQKSSQAPKLLFHYYDKDFNNEADTPDNFQSRRPNTSFCFLDIRSPGLGDTAMYLCATSRRSGEISPLHFGNGTRLTVT.

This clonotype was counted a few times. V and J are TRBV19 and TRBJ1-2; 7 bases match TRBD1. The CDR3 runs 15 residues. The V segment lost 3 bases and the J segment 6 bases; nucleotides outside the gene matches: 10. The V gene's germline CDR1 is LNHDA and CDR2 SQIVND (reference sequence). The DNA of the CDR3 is TGTGCCAGTAGTATGGTGGGTGACAGGGTAGATGGCTACACCTTC. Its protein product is CASSMVGDRVDGYTF.

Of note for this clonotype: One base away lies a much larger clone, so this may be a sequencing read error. CDR3 nucleotide sequence: TGTGCCAGCAGTATCGGAAGCATGAACACTGAAGCTTCCTTT. This encodes CASSIGSMNTEASF. The chain has TRBV12-3 or TRBV12-4 and TRBJ1-1; D remains ambiguous. The CDR3 loop spans 14 amino acids.

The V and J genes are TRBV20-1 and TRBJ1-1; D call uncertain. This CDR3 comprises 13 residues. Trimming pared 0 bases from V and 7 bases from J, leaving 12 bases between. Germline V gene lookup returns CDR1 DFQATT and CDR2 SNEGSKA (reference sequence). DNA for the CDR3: TGCAGTGCTAGAGACCCCCGGTGGGGTGAAGCTTTCTTT. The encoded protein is CSARDPRWGEAFF.

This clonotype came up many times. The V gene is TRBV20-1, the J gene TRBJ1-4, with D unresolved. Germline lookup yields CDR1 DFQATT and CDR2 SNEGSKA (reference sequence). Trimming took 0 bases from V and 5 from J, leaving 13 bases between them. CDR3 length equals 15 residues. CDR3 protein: CSARDPRRENEKLFF. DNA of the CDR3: TGCAGTGCTAGAGATCCTCGACGGGAGAATGAAAAACTGTTTTTT.

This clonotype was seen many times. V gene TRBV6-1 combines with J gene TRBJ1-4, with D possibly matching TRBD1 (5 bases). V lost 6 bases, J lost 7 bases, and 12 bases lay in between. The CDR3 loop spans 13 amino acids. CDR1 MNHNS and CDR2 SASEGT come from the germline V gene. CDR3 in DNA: TGTGCCAGCAGGCTGGGGCGGGTTGAAAAACTGTTTTTT. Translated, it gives CASRLGRVEKLFF.

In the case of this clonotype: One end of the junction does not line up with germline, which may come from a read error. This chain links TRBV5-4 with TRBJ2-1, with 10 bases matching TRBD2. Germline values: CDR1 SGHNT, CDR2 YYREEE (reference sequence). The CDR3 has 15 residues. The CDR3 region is CTSSFTSGNYNEQFF. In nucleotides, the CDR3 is TGTACCAGCAGCTTCACTAGCGGGAATTACAATGAGCAGTTCTTC.

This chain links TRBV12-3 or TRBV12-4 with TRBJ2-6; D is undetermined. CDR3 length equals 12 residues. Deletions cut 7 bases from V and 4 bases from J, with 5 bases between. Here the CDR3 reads CASMRGANVLTF. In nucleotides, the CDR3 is TGTGCCAGCATGCGGGGGGCCAACGTCCTGACTTTC.

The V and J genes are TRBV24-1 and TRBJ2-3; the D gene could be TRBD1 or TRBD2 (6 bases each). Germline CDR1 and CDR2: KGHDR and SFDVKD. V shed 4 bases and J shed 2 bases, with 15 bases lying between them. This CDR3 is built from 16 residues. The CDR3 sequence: CATSEAEGTYTDTQYF. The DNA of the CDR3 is TGTGCCACCAGTGAAGCGGAGGGGACATACACAGATACGCAGTATTTT.

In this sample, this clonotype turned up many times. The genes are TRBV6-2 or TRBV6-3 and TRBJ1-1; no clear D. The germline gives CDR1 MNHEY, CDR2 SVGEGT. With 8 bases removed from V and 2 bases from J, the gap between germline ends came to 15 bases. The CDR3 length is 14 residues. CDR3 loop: CASGFPGVNTEAFF. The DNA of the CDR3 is TGTGCCAGCGGGTTCCCAGGAGTCAACACTGAAGCTTTCTTT.

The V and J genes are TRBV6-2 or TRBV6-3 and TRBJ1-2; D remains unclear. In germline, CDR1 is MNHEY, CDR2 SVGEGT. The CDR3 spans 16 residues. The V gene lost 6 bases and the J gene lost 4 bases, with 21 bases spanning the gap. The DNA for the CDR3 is TGTGCCAGCAGCTTACTTAGCGGGAGGGCCAGCTATGGCTACACCTTC. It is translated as CASSLLSGRASYGYTF.

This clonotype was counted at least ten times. CDR3 in amino acids: CASTRGDTEAFF. CDR3 in DNA: TGTGCCAGCACCAGGGGGGACACTGAAGCTTTCTTT. The chain has TRBV6-5 and TRBJ1-1; 7 nucleotides match TRBD1. Germline CDR1 and CDR2: MNHEY and SVGAGI. J lost 3 bases, V lost 7 bases, and 2 bases had no gene match. The CDR3 is made up of 12 amino acids.

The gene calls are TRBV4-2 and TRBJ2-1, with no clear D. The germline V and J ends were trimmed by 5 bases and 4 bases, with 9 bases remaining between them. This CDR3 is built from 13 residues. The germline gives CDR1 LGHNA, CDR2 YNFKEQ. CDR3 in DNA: TGTGCCAGCAGCAACGACGGTTACAATGAGCAGTTCTTC. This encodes CASSNDGYNEQFF.

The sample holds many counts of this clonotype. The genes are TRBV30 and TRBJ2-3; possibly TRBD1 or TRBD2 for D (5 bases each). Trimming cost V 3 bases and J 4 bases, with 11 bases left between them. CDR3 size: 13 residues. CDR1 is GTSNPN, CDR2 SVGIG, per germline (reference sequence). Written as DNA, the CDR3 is TGTGCCTGGAGGATAATGGGGGCAGATACGCAGTATTTT. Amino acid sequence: CAWRIMGADTQYF.

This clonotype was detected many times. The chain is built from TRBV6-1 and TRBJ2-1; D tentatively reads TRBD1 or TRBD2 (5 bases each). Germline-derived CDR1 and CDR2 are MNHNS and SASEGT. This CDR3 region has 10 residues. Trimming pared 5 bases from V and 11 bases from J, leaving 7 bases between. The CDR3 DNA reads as TGTGCCAGCAGTCAGGGACAGCAGTTCTTC. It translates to CASSQGQQFF.

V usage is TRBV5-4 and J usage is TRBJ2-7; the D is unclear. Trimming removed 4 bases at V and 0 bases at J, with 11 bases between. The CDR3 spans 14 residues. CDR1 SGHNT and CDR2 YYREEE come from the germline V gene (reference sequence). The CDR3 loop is CASSRTQSSYEQYF. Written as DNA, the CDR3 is TGTGCCAGCAGCCGGACGCAGAGCTCCTACGAGCAGTACTTC.

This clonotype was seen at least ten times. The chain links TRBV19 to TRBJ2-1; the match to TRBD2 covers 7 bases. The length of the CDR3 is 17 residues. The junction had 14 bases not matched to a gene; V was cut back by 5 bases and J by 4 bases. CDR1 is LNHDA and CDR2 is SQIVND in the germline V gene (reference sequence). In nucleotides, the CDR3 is TGTGCCAGTAGTCCTCCCCCGGGGAGGGGTTATTACAATGAGCAGTTCTTC. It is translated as CASSPPPGRGYYNEQFF.

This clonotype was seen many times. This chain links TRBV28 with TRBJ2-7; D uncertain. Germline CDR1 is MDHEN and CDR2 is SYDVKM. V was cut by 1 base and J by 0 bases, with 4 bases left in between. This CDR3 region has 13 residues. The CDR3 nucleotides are TGTGCCAGCAGTTTATCCCCCTCCTACGAGCAGTACTTC. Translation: CASSLSPSYEQYF.

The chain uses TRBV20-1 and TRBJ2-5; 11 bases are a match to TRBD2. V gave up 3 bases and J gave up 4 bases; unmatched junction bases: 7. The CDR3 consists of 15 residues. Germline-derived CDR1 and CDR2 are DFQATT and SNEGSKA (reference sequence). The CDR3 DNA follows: TGCAGTGCTAGTGATGCGACTAGCGGGGTAGAGACCCAGTACTTC. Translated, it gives CSASDATSGVETQYF.

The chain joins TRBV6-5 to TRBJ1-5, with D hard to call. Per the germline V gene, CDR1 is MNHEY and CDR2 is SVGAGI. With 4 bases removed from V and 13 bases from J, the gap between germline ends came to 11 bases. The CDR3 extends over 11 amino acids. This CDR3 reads CASSSPKQQHF. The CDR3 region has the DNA TGTGCCAGCAGTTCGCCAAAGCAACAGCATTTT.

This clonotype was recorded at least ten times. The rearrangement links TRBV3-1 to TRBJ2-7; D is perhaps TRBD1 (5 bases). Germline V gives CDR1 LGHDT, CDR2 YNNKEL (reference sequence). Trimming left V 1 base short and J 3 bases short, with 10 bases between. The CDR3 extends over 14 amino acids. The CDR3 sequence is CASSQAPGIYEQYF. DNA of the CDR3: TGTGCCAGCAGCCAAGCTCCAGGGATCTACGAGCAGTACTTC.